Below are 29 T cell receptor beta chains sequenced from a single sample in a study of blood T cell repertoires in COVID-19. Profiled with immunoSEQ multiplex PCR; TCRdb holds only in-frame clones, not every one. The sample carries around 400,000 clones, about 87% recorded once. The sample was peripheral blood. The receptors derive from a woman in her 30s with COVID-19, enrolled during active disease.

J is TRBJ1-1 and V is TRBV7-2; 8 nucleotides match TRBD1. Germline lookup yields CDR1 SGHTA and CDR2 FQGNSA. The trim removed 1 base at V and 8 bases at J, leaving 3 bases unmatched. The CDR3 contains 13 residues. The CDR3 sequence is CASSLVWTGEAFF. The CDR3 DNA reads TGTGCCAGCAGCTTAGTATGGACAGGGGAAGCTTTCTTT.

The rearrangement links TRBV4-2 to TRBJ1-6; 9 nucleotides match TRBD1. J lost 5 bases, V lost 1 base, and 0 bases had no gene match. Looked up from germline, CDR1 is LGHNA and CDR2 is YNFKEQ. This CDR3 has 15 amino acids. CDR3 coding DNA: TGTGCCAGCAGCCAAGGGACAGGGGATAATTCACCCCTCCACTTT. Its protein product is CASSQGTGDNSPLHF.

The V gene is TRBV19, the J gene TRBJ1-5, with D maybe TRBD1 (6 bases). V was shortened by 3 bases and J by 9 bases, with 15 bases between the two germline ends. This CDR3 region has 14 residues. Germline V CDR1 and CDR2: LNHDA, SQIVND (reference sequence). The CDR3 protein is CASSIGAQGRPQHF. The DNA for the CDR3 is TGTGCCAGTAGTATCGGGGCCCAGGGGAGGCCCCAGCATTTT.

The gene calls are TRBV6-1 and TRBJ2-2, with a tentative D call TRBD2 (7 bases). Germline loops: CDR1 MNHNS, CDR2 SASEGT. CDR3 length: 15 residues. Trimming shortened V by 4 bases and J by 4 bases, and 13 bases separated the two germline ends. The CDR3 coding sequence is TGTGCCAGCAGTGGAGCGGGACAATCCACCGGGGAGCTGTTTTTT. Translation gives CASSGAGQSTGELFF.

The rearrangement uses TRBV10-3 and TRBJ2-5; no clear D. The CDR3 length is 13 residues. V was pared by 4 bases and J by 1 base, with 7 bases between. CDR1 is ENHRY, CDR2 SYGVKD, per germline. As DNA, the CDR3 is TGTGCCATCAGTGTAGCCGTCCAAGAGACCCAGTACTTC. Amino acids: CAISVAVQETQYF.

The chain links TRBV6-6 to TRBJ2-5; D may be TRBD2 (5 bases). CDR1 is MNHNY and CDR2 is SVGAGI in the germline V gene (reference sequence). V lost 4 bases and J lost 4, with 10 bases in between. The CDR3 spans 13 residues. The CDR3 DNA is TGTGCCAGCAGTTCCCCGGGGATAGAGACCCAGTACTTC. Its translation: CASSSPGIETQYF.

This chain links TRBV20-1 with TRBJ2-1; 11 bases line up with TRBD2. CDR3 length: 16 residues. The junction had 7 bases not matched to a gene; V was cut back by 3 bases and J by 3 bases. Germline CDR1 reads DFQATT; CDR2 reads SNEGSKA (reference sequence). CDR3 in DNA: TGCAGTGCTAGTGAGTCTAGCGGGAGGAGCTACAATGAGCAGTTCTTC. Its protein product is CSASESSGRSYNEQFF.

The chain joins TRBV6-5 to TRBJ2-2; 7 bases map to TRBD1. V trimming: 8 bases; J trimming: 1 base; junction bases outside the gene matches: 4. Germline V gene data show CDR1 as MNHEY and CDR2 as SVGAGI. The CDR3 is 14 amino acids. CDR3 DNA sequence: TGTGCCAGCGGTCGGACAGGGAACACCGGGGAGCTGTTTTTT. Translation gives CASGRTGNTGELFF.

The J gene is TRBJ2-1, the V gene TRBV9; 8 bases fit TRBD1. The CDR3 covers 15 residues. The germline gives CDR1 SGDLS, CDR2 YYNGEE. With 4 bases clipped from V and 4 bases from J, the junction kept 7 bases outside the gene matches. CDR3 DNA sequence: TGTGCCAGCAGCCCCCGGACAGGGACATACAATGAGCAGTTCTTC. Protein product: CASSPRTGTYNEQFF.

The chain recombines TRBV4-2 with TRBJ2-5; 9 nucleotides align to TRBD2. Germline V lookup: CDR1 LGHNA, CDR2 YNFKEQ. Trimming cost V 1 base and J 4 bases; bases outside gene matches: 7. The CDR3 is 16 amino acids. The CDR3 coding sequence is TGTGCCAGCAGCCAAGGAAGTGGCGGGGGGGGAGAGACCCAGTACTTC. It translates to CASSQGSGGGGETQYF.

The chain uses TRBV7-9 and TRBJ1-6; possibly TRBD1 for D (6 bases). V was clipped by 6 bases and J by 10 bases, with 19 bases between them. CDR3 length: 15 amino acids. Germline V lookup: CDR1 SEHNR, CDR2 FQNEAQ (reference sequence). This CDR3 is CASRLTGTLGSPLHF. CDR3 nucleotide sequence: TGTGCCAGCAGGCTCACCGGGACATTGGGCTCACCCCTCCACTTT.

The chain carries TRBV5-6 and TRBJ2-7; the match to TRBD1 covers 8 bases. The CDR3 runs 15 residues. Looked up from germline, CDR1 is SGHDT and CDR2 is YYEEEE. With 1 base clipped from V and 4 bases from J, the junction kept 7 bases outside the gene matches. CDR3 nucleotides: TGTGCCAGCAGCTTGTGGGGCAGGGGGCCATACGAGCAGTACTTC. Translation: CASSLWGRGPYEQYF.

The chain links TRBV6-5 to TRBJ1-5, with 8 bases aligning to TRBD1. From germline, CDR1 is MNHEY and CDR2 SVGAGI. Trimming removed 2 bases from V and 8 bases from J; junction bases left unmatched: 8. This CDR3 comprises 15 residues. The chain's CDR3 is CASSYPGGAIKPQHF. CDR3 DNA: TGTGCCAGCAGTTACCCAGGGGGCGCGATAAAGCCCCAGCATTTT.

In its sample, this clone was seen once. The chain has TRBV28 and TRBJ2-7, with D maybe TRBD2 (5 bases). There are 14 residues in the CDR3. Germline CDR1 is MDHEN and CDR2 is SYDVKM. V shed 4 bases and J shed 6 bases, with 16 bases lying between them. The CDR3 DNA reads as TGTGCCAGCAGTTCCGGTTTCCGAGGAGGCGAGCAGTACTTC. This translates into CASSSGFRGGEQYF. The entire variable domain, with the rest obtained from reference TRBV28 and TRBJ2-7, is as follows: DVKVTQSSRYLVKRTGEKVFLECVQDMDHENMFWYRQDPGLGLRLIYFSYDVKMKEKGDIPEGYSVSREKKERFSLILESASTNQTSMYLCASSSGFRGGEQYFGPGTRLTVT.

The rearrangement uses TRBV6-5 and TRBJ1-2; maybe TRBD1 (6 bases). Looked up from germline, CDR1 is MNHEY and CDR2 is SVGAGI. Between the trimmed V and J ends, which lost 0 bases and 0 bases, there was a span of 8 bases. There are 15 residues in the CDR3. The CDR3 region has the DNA TGTGCCAGCAGTTACTCCGACAGGACTAACTATGGCTACACCTTC. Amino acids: CASSYSDRTNYGYTF.

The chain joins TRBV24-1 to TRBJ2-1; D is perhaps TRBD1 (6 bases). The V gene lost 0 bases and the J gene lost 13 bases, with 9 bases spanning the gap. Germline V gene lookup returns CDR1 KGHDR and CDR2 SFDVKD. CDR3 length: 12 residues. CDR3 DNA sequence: TGTGCCACCAGTGATTTGCAGGGGCCACAGTTCTTC. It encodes CATSDLQGPQFF.

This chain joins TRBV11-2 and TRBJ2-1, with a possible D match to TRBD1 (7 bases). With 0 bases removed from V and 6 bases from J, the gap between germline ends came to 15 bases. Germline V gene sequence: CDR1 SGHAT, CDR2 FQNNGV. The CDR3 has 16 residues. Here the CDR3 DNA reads TGTGCCAGCAGCTTAGATCCTACAGGGGAGGTCAATGAGCAGTTCTTC. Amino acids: CASSLDPTGEVNEQFF.

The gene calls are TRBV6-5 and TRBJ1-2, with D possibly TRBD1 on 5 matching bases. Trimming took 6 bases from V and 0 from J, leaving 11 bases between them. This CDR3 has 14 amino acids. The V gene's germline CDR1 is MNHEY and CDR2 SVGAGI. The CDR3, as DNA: TGTGCCAGCAGCCGCGGGGGGTCTAACTATGGCTACACCTTC. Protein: CASSRGGSNYGYTF.

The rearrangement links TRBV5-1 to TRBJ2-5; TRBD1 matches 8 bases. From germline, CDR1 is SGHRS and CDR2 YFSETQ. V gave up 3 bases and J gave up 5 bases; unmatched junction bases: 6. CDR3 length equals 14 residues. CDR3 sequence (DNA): TGCGCCAGCAGCTACGCAGGGGGCGCGGAGACCCAGTACTTC. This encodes CASSYAGGAETQYF.

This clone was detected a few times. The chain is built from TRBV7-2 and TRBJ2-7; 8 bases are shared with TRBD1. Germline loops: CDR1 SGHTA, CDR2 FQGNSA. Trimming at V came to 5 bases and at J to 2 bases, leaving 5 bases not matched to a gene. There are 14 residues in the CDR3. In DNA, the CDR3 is TGTGCCAGCAGCCCGGGGGACAGGCCCTACGAGCAGTACTTC. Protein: CASSPGDRPYEQYF.

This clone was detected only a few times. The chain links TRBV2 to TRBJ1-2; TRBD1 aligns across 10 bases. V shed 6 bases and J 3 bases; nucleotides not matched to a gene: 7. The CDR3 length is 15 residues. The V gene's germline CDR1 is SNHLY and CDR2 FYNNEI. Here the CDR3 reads CASRGGQGVYYGYTF. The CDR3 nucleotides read TGTGCCAGCAGGGGAGGACAGGGGGTTTACTATGGCTACACCTTC.

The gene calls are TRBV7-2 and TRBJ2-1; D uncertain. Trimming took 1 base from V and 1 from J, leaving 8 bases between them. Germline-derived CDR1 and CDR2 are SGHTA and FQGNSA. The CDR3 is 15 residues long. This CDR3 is CASSLVADSYNEQFF. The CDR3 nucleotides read TGTGCCAGCAGCTTAGTGGCGGATTCCTACAATGAGCAGTTCTTC. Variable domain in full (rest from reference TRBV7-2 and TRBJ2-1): GAGVSQSPSNKVTEKGKDVELRCDPISGHTALYWYRQSLGQGLEFLIYFQGNSAPDKSGLPSDRFSAERTGGSVSTLTIQRTQQEDSAVYLCASSLVADSYNEQFFGPGTRLTVL.

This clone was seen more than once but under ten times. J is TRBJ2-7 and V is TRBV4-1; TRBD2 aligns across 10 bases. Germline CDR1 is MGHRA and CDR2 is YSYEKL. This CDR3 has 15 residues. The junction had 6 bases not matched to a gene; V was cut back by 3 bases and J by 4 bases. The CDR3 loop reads CASSHPAGGVYEQYF. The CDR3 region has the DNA TGCGCCAGCAGCCATCCAGCGGGAGGGGTATACGAGCAGTACTTC.

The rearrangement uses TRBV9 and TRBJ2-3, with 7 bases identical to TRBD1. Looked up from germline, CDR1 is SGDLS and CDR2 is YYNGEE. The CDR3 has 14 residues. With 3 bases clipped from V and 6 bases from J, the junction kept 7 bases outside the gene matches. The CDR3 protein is CASSGTGVLDTQYF. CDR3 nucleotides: TGTGCCAGCAGCGGTACAGGGGTCCTGGATACGCAGTATTTT.

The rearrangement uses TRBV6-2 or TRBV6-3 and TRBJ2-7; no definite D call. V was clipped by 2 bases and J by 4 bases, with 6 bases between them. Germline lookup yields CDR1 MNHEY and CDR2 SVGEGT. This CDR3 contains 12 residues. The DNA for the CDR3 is TGTGCCAGCAGTTACGCCGAGTACGAGCAGTACTTC. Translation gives CASSYAEYEQYF.

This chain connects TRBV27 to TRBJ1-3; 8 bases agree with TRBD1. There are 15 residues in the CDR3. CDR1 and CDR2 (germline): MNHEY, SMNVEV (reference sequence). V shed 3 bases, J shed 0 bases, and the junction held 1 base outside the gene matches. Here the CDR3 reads CASSLTGVSGNTIYF. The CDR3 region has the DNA TGTGCCAGCAGTTTGACAGGGGTCTCTGGAAACACCATATATTTT.

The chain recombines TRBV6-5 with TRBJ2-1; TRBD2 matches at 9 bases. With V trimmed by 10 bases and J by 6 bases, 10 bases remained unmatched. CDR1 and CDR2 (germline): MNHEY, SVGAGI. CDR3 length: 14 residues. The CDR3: CATGGLAGINEQFF. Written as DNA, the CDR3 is TGTGCCACCGGAGGGCTAGCGGGAATCAATGAGCAGTTCTTC.

CDR3 DNA sequence: TGTGCCAGCAGACCCCACCTGGCTAGCGGGGACCCCCCGGAGGATGAGCAGTTCTTC. It specifies CASRPHLASGDPPEDEQFF. V usage is TRBV21-1 and J usage is TRBJ2-1; TRBD2, the D gene given by the table, was not confirmed from the DNA. TRBV21-1 is shown as a pseudogene. The CDR3 loop spans 19 amino acids.

The CDR3 coding sequence is TGTGCCAGCTCACCTGGCAGCACAGATACGCAGTATTTT. This gives the protein CASSPGSTDTQYF. The chain couples TRBV18 to TRBJ2-3, with D hard to call. Germline lookup yields CDR1 KGHSH and CDR2 LQKENI. The CDR3 totals 13 residues. Trimming left V 3 bases short and J 0 bases short, with 4 bases between.